Below, 15 T cell receptor beta chains from the same sample are listed, as sequenced in a study of cytomegalovirus exposure and HLA in healthy donors. Libraries were prepared by immunoSEQ multiplex PCR; TCRdb keeps only in-frame clonotypes and omits some of them. Of 110,000 or so clones listed, roughly 82% were seen once; the top ten hold approximately 4.9%. Sequencing was performed on PBMCs. The source is a man younger than 35 in good health and CMV-seronegative.

The chain recombines TRBV2 with TRBJ1-1; 10 nucleotides align to TRBD1. Germline values: CDR1 SNHLY, CDR2 FYNNEI. V shed 6 bases, J shed 7 bases, and the junction held 5 bases outside the gene matches. The CDR3 is made up of 13 amino acids. This CDR3 reads CASRGQGLSEAFF. CDR3 coding DNA: TGTGCCAGCAGGGGACAGGGGTTGAGTGAAGCTTTCTTT.

The V call is TRBV27, the J call TRBJ2-7; D perhaps matches TRBD2 (6 bases). Trimming took 6 bases from V and 6 from J, leaving 18 bases between them. Germline V CDR1 and CDR2: MNHEY, SMNVEV (reference sequence). This CDR3 spans 14 amino acids. The CDR3 DNA sequence: TGTGCCAGCAGATGGGGTCAAGGTAGCGGCGAGCAGTACTTC. It is translated as CASRWGQGSGEQYF.

The gene calls are TRBV7-8 and TRBJ2-1; D might be TRBD1 (5 bases). Germline V CDR1 and CDR2: SGHVS, FQNEAQ. The CDR3 is made up of 16 amino acids. The germline V and J ends were trimmed by 5 bases and 3 bases, with 17 bases remaining between them. The chain's CDR3 is CASSQTGTGSYNEQFF. The CDR3 bases are TGTGCCAGCAGCCAAACCGGTACAGGTAGCTACAATGAGCAGTTCTTC.

CDR3 sequence: CASTRQGTNTGELFF. CDR3 sequence (DNA): TGTGCCAGTACCCGACAGGGAACGAACACCGGGGAGCTGTTTTTT. V gene TRBV19 combines with J gene TRBJ2-2; 7 positions agree with TRBD1. V was pared by 7 bases and J by 0 bases, with 5 bases of the junction left unmatched. Germline CDR1 reads LNHDA; CDR2 reads SQIVND (reference sequence). This CDR3 spans 15 amino acids.

The genes are TRBV29-1 and TRBJ1-2; 8 bases are shared with TRBD1. Germline V gene data show CDR1 as SQVTM and CDR2 as ANQGSEA. The ends lost 2 bases at V and 5 bases at J; junction bases unmatched: 7. The CDR3 runs 14 residues. CDR3 region: CSVETSQGVYGYTF. CDR3 in DNA: TGCAGCGTTGAAACGTCACAGGGGGTTTATGGCTACACCTTC.

The chain uses TRBV30 and TRBJ1-3, with 7 nucleotides matching TRBD1. CDR1 and CDR2 from the germline V gene are GTSNPN and SVGIG (reference sequence). The CDR3 sequence is 13 residues long. Trimming took 3 bases from V and 2 from J; bases not matched to a gene: 1. The CDR3 loop is CAWSGQAGNTIYF. CDR3 coding DNA: TGTGCCTGGAGCGGACAGGCTGGAAACACCATATATTTT.

The chain links TRBV15 to TRBJ2-5; 7 nucleotides align to TRBD2. The CDR3 covers 15 residues. CDR1 is LNHNV, CDR2 YYDKDF, per germline (reference sequence). Losses at the gene ends were 2 bases for V and 3 bases for J; bases not matched to a gene: 6. CDR3 nucleotides: TGTGCCACCAGCAGACTCCGGGACTACGAAGAGACCCAGTACTTC. This encodes CATSRLRDYEETQYF.

This chain links TRBV6-1 with TRBJ2-6; D may be TRBD1 (5 bases). This CDR3 has 15 amino acids. The germline gives CDR1 MNHNS, CDR2 SASEGT. With 6 bases removed from V and 0 bases from J, the gap between germline ends came to 9 bases. The DNA for the CDR3 is TGTGCCAGCAGCCTCGACAGCTCTGGGGCCAACGTCCTGACTTTC. Protein product: CASSLDSSGANVLTF.

The rearrangement links TRBV6-1 to TRBJ2-1; D is uncertain. Germline-derived CDR1 and CDR2 are MNHNS and SASEGT. V lost 8 bases and J 4 bases, leaving 6 bases between the germline ends. The CDR3 has 11 amino acids. CDR3 sequence: CASYSYNEQFF. CDR3 in DNA: TGTGCCAGCTATAGTTACAATGAGCAGTTCTTC.

J is TRBJ1-1 and V is TRBV15; the D gene is possibly TRBD1 (5 bases). The CDR3 contains 14 residues. V lost 6 bases and J lost 6, with 17 bases in between. Germline V gene data show CDR1 as LNHNV and CDR2 as YYDKDF (reference sequence). CDR3 amino acids: CATRGSGSGAEAFF. The CDR3 coding sequence is TGTGCCACCAGAGGGTCAGGGAGCGGGGCTGAAGCTTTCTTT.

The V call is TRBV7-2, the J call TRBJ1-5; 8 positions agree with TRBD1. There are 15 residues in the CDR3. Germline CDR1 SGHTA, CDR2 FQGNSA. The V and J ends lost 4 bases and 2 bases, in that order; junction bases with no gene match: 4. CDR3 DNA sequence: TGTGCCAGCAGCTGGGGACAGGCTGGCAATCAGCCCCAGCATTTT. Protein sequence: CASSWGQAGNQPQHF.

This chain connects TRBV14 to TRBJ2-1, with 11 bases aligning to TRBD2. The CDR3 runs to 18 residues. The V segment lost 4 bases and the J segment 2 bases; nucleotides outside the gene matches: 10. Germline V gene lookup returns CDR1 SGHDN and CDR2 FVKESK. CDR3 nucleotide sequence: TGTGCCAGCAGCCTAGGGGGGCTGGGACTAGCGGCCTACAATGAGCAGTTCTTC. It yields the protein CASSLGGLGLAAYNEQFF. Filled out from reference TRBV14 and TRBJ2-1, the complete variable domain reads EAGVTQFPSHSVIEKGQTVTLRCDPISGHDNLYWYRRVMGKEIKFLLHFVKESKQDESGMPNNRFLAERTGGTYSTLKVQPAELEDSGVYFCASSLGGLGLAAYNEQFFGPGTRLTVL.

The chain joins TRBV27 to TRBJ2-1; tentative D call: TRBD2 (5 bases). Germline CDR1 is MNHEY and CDR2 is SMNVEV (reference sequence). V lost 8 bases to trimming and J lost 6 bases, with 17 bases between them. The length of the CDR3 is 14 residues. In DNA form, the CDR3 reads TGTGCCAGCGTCCCCCCTAGCAACCCCAATGAGCAGTTCTTC. Translated: CASVPPSNPNEQFF.

The chain carries TRBV6-6 and TRBJ2-1, with 9 bases identical to TRBD1. CDR3 size: 14 residues. J gave up 2 bases and V 6 bases, and 2 bases lay outside the gene matches. The germline V gene encodes CDR1 MNHNY and CDR2 SVGAGI (reference sequence). CDR3 residues: CASRGQGPYNEQFF. DNA of the CDR3: TGTGCCAGCAGAGGACAGGGGCCCTACAATGAGCAGTTCTTC.

V and J are TRBV30 and TRBJ2-1; the match to TRBD2 covers 8 bases. CDR1 and CDR2 (germline): GTSNPN, SVGIG (reference sequence). This CDR3 region has 16 residues. J gave up 7 bases and V 0 bases, and 11 bases lay outside the gene matches. Here the CDR3 reads CAWSVPGRGAGNEQFF. The CDR3 DNA reads TGTGCCTGGAGTGTACCAGGGCGGGGGGCCGGGAATGAGCAGTTCTTC.